This TCR beta chain is from a study of cytomegalovirus exposure and HLA in healthy donors. Study outcomes and limitations: Per a prior analysis, the majority of TCR beta V segments were productive roughly 87% or roughly 30% of the time. Fewer than 200 TCR beta chains were listed as cytomegalovirus-associated.

Concerning this clone itself: Its specificity is unknown.

Germline assignment: CDR1 SQVTM and CDR2 ANQGSEA. The CDR3 has 13 amino acids. V lost 6 bases to trimming and J lost 0 bases, with 6 bases between them. The study ran its PCR with 60 Vbeta and 13 Jbeta primers. Libraries were prepared by immunoSEQ multiplex PCR; TCRdb keeps only in-frame clonotypes and omits some of them. The sample carries 95,000 to 100,000 clones, roughly 79% recorded once. The TCR was taken from a man aged 40-49 years in good health and CMV-seronegative. This chain links TRBV29-1 with TRBJ2-6; no clear D. The source material was PBMCs. CDR3 residues: CSVALSGANVLTF. The CDR3 DNA follows: TGCAGCGTGGCCCTCTCTGGGGCCAACGTCCTGACTTTC.